Shown below are 6 T cell receptor beta chains from a single sample sequenced in a study of tissue T cells after allogeneic stem cell transplantation. Sample time point: mouse harvest day 14 after allogeneic transplant. Tail vein injection delivered 10^7 T-cell-depleted bone marrow cells and 10^6 splenic CD5+ T cells. Measured with immunoSEQ multiplex PCR; TCRdb has only the in-frame clones, and not every one. The sample holds about 3,100 clones, approximately 48% seen once. The sequenced sample consisted of gut tissue. The receptors originated from a female BALB/c mouse given C57BL/6 T cells with graft-versus-host disease after an allogeneic hematopoietic cell transplant.

This clone was seen a few times. The gene names here belong to mouse. Sequencing ends 1 residue short of the CDR3 end; the germline J gene provides the rest. J is TRBJ2-7 and V is TRBV26; 11 bases align to TRBD2. Germline V gives CDR1 KGHPV, CDR2 FQNQEV (reference sequence). V was clipped by 3 bases and J by 4 bases; unmatched bases: 2. This CDR3 comprises 14 residues. CDR3 DNA (partial): TGTGCCAGCAGTCTCCGGGACTGGGGGTATGAACAGTAC. Translation gives CASSLRDWGYEQY. The full CDR3 reads CASSLRDWGYEQYF. Full variable domain (outside the CDR3, taken from reference TRBV26 and TRBJ2-7): NSKVIQTPRYLVKGQGQKAKMRCIPEKGHPVVFWYQQNKNNEFKFLINFQNQEVLQQIDMTEKRFSAECPSNSPCSLEIQSSEAGDSALYLCASSLRDWGYEQYFGPGTRLTVL.

In this sample, this clone is medium-sized. The genes are named according to mouse. The CDR3 is cut off 1 residue early in the read; its end comes from the germline J gene. Other DNA sequences in the same sample also yield this CDR3. The V call is TRBV26, the J call TRBJ1-4; D is possibly TRBD1 (5 bases). Germline loops: CDR1 KGHPV, CDR2 FQNQEV (reference sequence). Trimming took off 4 bases at V and 0 bases at J, with 6 bases between the two ends. The CDR3 loop spans 14 amino acids. The CDR3 loop reads CASSRQISNERLFF. The CDR3 bases that were read are TGTGCCAGCAGTCGACAGATTTCCAACGAAAGATTATTT.

Of note for this clone: The germline and genes are mouse ones. The read halts 1 residue ahead of the CDR3 end, with the missing end drawn from the germline J gene. The genes are TRBV26 and TRBJ2-5; TRBD2 matches 11 bases. The CDR3 is 13 residues long. V gave up 6 bases and J gave up 5 bases; unmatched junction bases: 1. CDR1 is KGHPV and CDR2 is FQNQEV in the germline V gene (reference sequence). The CDR3 loop reads CASRTGGGDTQYF. The sequenced CDR3 bases are TGTGCCAGCAGGACTGGGGGGGGAGACACCCAGTAC.

On this clone: Each gene name is a mouse one. The read halts 1 residue ahead of the CDR3 end, with the missing end drawn from the germline J gene. This chain uses TRBV13-3 with TRBJ1-3; 7 nucleotides align to TRBD1. The length of the CDR3 is 15 residues. The ends lost 6 bases at V and 0 bases at J; junction bases unmatched: 6. Per germline, CDR1 NNHDY and CDR2 SYVADS. The CDR3 loop reads CASTRDSHSGNTLYF. The CDR3 DNA, read in part, is TGTGCCAGCACTCGGGACAGCCATTCTGGAAATACGCTCTAT.

This clone appeared a few times. Any gene name here is a mouse gene name. The read ends 1 residue before the CDR3 terminus; that terminus is restored from the germline J gene. The chain recombines TRBV26 with TRBJ2-7, with D uncertain. Trimming removed 2 bases from V and 4 bases from J, with 6 bases in between. Germline values: CDR1 KGHPV, CDR2 FQNQEV (reference sequence). This CDR3 has 12 amino acids. This CDR3 is CASSLSQYEQYF. CDR3 bases read: TGTGCCAGCAGTCTGAGCCAATATGAACAGTAC.

As for this clone: Here the gene names and germline are mouse. The DNA ends 1 residue before the CDR3 does, and the rest of the CDR3 is filled in from the germline J gene. The V gene is TRBV13-3, the J gene TRBJ2-7; TRBD2 matches 9 bases. The CDR3 is 14 amino acids. Trimming at V came to 1 base and at J to 5 bases, leaving 4 bases not matched to a gene. From germline, CDR1 is NNHDY and CDR2 SYVADS. This chain's CDR3 is CASSDSGGGDEQYF. The CDR3 bases that were read are TGTGCCAGCAGTGATTCTGGGGGGGGCGATGAACAGTAC.